Here is one T cell receptor beta chain with its context. The target antigen is unknown. This record belongs to a study of T cell responses to AZD1222 COVID-19 vaccine. TCRdb keeps only in-frame clones here, not all; method: immunoSEQ multiplex PCR. Of roughly 110,000 clones in the sample, 80% to 85% were seen once. V lost 7 bases and J lost 7; bases outside the gene matches: 10. There are 14 residues in the CDR3. Germline V gives CDR1 MDHEN, CDR2 SYDVKM. Study conclusions and caveats: Nearly half of unique spike-specific TCRs reportedly avoided B.1.351 and B.1.1.7 mutated regions. Sampled repertoires all dated from after the peak T cell response. Vaccine-associated CD4 TCRs spanned spike, dominant at 160-218 and 743-854.

The source of this sequence is an adult in good health. Sample: peripheral blood, taken on day 0 of AZD1222 vaccination. V and J are TRBV28 and TRBJ2-7; 10 bases line up with TRBD2. CDR3: CASNSYSGRSEQYF. The CDR3, as DNA: TGTGCCAGCAACTCCTATAGCGGGAGGTCTGAGCAGTACTTC.